These 5 T cell receptor beta chains originate from one sample sequenced in a study of OX40 agonist ivuxolimab in advanced cancers. Library creation used the immunoSEQ multiplex PCR assay. Held by TCRdb, this immuneACCESS table contains in-frame sequences only and omits some clones. Under half of the omission traces to an unresolved V gene where checked; the cause of the rest is unknown. The sample has tens of thousands of clones on record, about 88% of them singletons. The top ten constitute approximately 20% of the sample. The starting material was CD4+ or CD8+ T cells sorted from blood, obtained in a trial of the OX40 agonist ivuxolimab. All receptors derive from an adult with an advanced solid tumor such as melanoma, head and neck, liver or kidney cancer.

This chain connects TRBV11-2 to TRBJ2-3; D is perhaps TRBD2 (7 bases). The CDR3 extends over 15 amino acids. V was cut by 5 bases and J by 2 bases, with 14 bases left in between. The germline V gene has CDR1 SGHAT and CDR2 FQNNGV. Here the CDR3 DNA reads TGTGCCAGCAGCCTCGTGGCGGGGGCCACAGATACGCAGTATTTT. Its translation: CASSLVAGATDTQYF. Complete variable domain (other parts from reference TRBV11-2 and TRBJ2-3): EAGVAQSPRYKIIEKRQSVAFWCNPISGHATLYWYQQILGQGPKLLIQFQNNGVVDDSQLPKDRFSAERLKGVDSTLKIQPAKLEDSAVYLCASSLVAGATDTQYFGPGTRLTVL.

Here the CDR3 DNA reads TGTGCCAGCAGGGTTGGGCTGATGGACAATGAGCAGTTCTTC. This codes for CASRVGLMDNEQFF. V is TRBV27 and J is TRBJ2-1, with D uncertain. The CDR3 extends over 14 amino acids. The germline V and J ends were trimmed by 6 bases and 5 bases, with 14 bases remaining between them. Germline V gene sequence: CDR1 MNHEY, CDR2 SMNVEV (reference sequence).

The CDR3 DNA reads TGTGCCAGCAGCCCAGCCATACAGGGAGAGGGGCAGTTCTTC. It translates to CASSPAIQGEGQFF. This chain connects TRBV28 to TRBJ2-1, with D perhaps matching TRBD1 (6 bases). Germline V CDR1 and CDR2: MDHEN, SYDVKM. V was pared by 6 bases and J by 12 bases, with 21 bases between. This CDR3 region has 14 residues.

The rearrangement uses TRBV27 and TRBJ2-5; D is undetermined. V shed 5 bases and J shed 1 base, with 11 bases lying between them. Germline loops: CDR1 MNHEY, CDR2 SMNVEV (reference sequence). The CDR3 runs 14 residues. DNA for the CDR3: TGTGCCAGCAGTGTCCGGGCTATCCAAGAGACCCAGTACTTC. This gives the protein CASSVRAIQETQYF.

This clone was seen only once. J is TRBJ2-1 and V is TRBV5-1; D gene unclear. V lost 0 bases, J lost 4 bases, and 11 bases lay in between. Germline CDR1 and CDR2: SGHRS and YFSETQ. The CDR3 consists of 15 residues. The CDR3 is CASSLAEVQYNEQFF. CDR3 DNA: TGCGCCAGCAGCTTGGCCGAGGTACAGTACAATGAGCAGTTCTTC.